These 21 T cell receptor beta chains were all obtained from the same sample, sequenced in a study of shared clonotypes between healthy human individuals. The repertoire was sequenced with immunoSEQ multiplex PCR; TCRdb's copy has only in-frame clones and lacks some. Seen here are a few million clones, roughly nine tenths observed once, and the top ten hold more than 0.12%. Material: naive CD4+ T cells sorted from blood. As for subset: CD45RA+ positively selected. All receptors come from a man aged 18 to 30 in good health.

As DNA, the CDR3 is TGTGCCAGCAGCTCGGACAAAAACATTCAGTACTTC. It translates to CASSSDKNIQYF. This rearrangement joins TRBV7-2 to TRBJ2-4; D remains unclear. Germline V gene lookup returns CDR1 SGHTA and CDR2 FQGNSA. This CDR3 is 12 amino acids long. Between the trimmed V and J ends, which lost 4 bases and 3 bases, there was a span of 4 bases. The variable domain in full, with the rest retrieved from reference TRBV7-2 and TRBJ2-4, is GAGVSQSPSNKVTEKGKDVELRCDPISGHTALYWYRQSLGQGLEFLIYFQGNSAPDKSGLPSDRFSAERTGGSVSTLTIQRTQQEDSAVYLCASSSDKNIQYFGAGTRLSVL.

The chain couples TRBV5-4 to TRBJ2-7, with 7 bases identical to TRBD1. V gave up 2 bases and J gave up 6 bases; unmatched junction bases: 2. The CDR3 length is 12 residues. CDR1 SGHNT and CDR2 YYREEE come from the germline V gene (reference sequence). This chain's CDR3 is CASSLDRAEQYF. In DNA form, the CDR3 reads TGTGCCAGCAGCTTAGACAGGGCCGAGCAGTACTTC.

The rearrangement links TRBV6-1 to TRBJ2-7; TRBD1 matches 9 bases. The V and J ends lost 8 bases and 4 bases, in that order; junction bases with no gene match: 9. The germline CDR1 and CDR2 sequences are MNHNS and SASEGT. The CDR3 has 14 residues. CDR3 loop: CASGFGTGWYEQYF. In DNA form, the CDR3 reads TGTGCCAGCGGATTCGGGACAGGGTGGTACGAGCAGTACTTC.

J is TRBJ1-2 and V is TRBV28; D is perhaps TRBD1 (5 bases). Germline-derived CDR1 and CDR2 are MDHEN and SYDVKM. The CDR3 contains 14 residues. The ends were cut back, 5 bases at V and 4 bases at J, with 14 bases in the middle. CDR3 amino acids: CASSNGALGYGYTF. The CDR3 DNA follows: TGTGCCAGCAGTAACGGGGCGCTGGGCTATGGCTACACCTTC.

This chain links TRBV14 with TRBJ1-1; D gene ambiguous. The CDR3 is 12 amino acids. In germline, CDR1 is SGHDN, CDR2 FVKESK. Between the trimmed V and J ends, which lost 4 bases and 12 bases, there was a span of 15 bases. Here the CDR3 DNA reads TGTGCCAGCAGCCCAGGAGGGAGTAAAACTTTCTTT. Amino acids: CASSPGGSKTFF. Full variable domain (rest looked up from reference TRBV14 and TRBJ1-1): EAGVTQFPSHSVIEKGQTVTLRCDPISGHDNLYWYRRVMGKEIKFLLHFVKESKQDESGMPNNRFLAERTGGTYSTLKVQPAELEDSGVYFCASSPGGSKTFFGQGTRLTVV.

This rearrangement joins TRBV27 to TRBJ2-2, with D possibly being TRBD2 (5 bases). Germline lookup yields CDR1 MNHEY and CDR2 SMNVEV (reference sequence). The CDR3 spans 14 residues. The V end was cut by 1 base, the J end by 5 bases, with 8 bases between. The CDR3 spells CASSLYGVTGELFF. Written as DNA, the CDR3 is TGTGCCAGCAGTTTATACGGGGTGACCGGGGAGCTGTTTTTT.

DNA for the CDR3: TGTGCCAGCAGTTGGGGACAAGTCTACGAGCAGTACTTC. This translates into CASSWGQVYEQYF. The chain couples TRBV28 to TRBJ2-7, with a weak D call TRBD1 (6 bases). CDR1 and CDR2 from the germline V gene are MDHEN and SYDVKM. Deletions cut 4 bases from V and 3 bases from J, with 10 bases between. The CDR3 extends over 13 amino acids.

As for this clone: Other DNA sequences from this sample encode an identical CDR3 as well. This chain links TRBV4-1 with TRBJ2-3; 7 nucleotides match TRBD2. The CDR3 contains 16 residues. Germline CDR1 MGHRA, CDR2 YSYEKL. With V trimmed by 4 bases and J by 0 bases, 7 bases remained unmatched. The CDR3 region is CASSPRGGPSTDTQYF. Here the CDR3 DNA reads TGCGCCAGCAGCCCGAGGGGAGGGCCTAGCACAGATACGCAGTATTTT.

This clone was seen a single time. J is TRBJ1-2 and V is TRBV6-5; 7 bases agree with TRBD1. Trimming cost V 6 bases and J 3 bases; bases outside gene matches: 7. Germline loops: CDR1 MNHEY, CDR2 SVGAGI. The CDR3 has 14 amino acids. Written as DNA, the CDR3 is TGTGCCAGCAGACCCCTAGACAGGGACTATGGCTACACCTTC. Its protein product is CASRPLDRDYGYTF.

The V gene is TRBV4-3, the J gene TRBJ2-7, with TRBD1 identical over 11 bases. The CDR3 extends over 17 amino acids. V lost 1 base to trimming and J lost 5 bases; unmatched junction nucleotides: 10. CDR1 LGHNA and CDR2 YSLEER come from the germline V gene. The CDR3 DNA is TGCGCCAGCAGCCAAGTGTATGGGACAGGGGGATATAACGAGCAGTACTTC. This encodes CASSQVYGTGGYNEQYF.

This chain uses TRBV30 with TRBJ1-2; 7 positions match TRBD1. V gave up 3 bases and J gave up 7 bases; unmatched junction bases: 11. This CDR3 has 14 amino acids. CDR1 and CDR2 (germline): GTSNPN, SVGIG (reference sequence). In nucleotides, the CDR3 is TGTGCCTGGAGGCACCGGGACAGAAGAGTTGGCTACACCTTC. It codes for CAWRHRDRRVGYTF.

In this sample, this clone turned up a few times. This sample also contains other DNA sequences that code for the same CDR3. The chain couples TRBV18 to TRBJ1-1, with D possibly matching TRBD1 (5 bases). Trimming removed 0 bases from V and 1 base from J, with 6 bases in between. The CDR3 length is 14 residues. CDR1 and CDR2 (germline): KGHSH, LQKENI. CDR3 DNA sequence: TGTGCCAGCTCACCACCGAGGGGGAACACTGAAGCTTTCTTT. Translating it yields CASSPPRGNTEAFF.

The rearrangement links TRBV7-8 to TRBJ1-1; weak D call: TRBD1 (6 bases). Per germline, CDR1 SGHVS and CDR2 FQNEAQ. The CDR3 consists of 16 residues. Trimming removed 5 bases from V and 0 bases from J, with 16 bases in between. In DNA form, the CDR3 reads TGTGCCAGCAGCCGAACAGGGCTAGGGATGAACACTGAAGCTTTCTTT. It codes for CASSRTGLGMNTEAFF.

The chain has TRBV6-1 and TRBJ1-2, with 7 positions matching TRBD1. The CDR3 runs 14 residues. Germline V gives CDR1 MNHNS, CDR2 SASEGT. V lost 4 bases, J lost 4 bases, and 6 bases stayed unmatched. The CDR3 nucleotides are TGTGCCAGCAGTGCCGGGACAGCCTTCTATGGCTACACCTTC. It yields the protein CASSAGTAFYGYTF.

The chain joins TRBV7-9 to TRBJ2-5, with D unclear. Germline V gene lookup returns CDR1 SEHNR and CDR2 FQNEAQ (reference sequence). Trimming left V 5 bases short and J 4 bases short, with 8 bases between. CDR3 length equals 12 residues. Written as DNA, the CDR3 is TGTGCCAGCAGCATAGGCGGAGAGACCCAGTACTTC. Amino acids: CASSIGGETQYF.

This sequence joins TRBV21-1 and TRBJ2-7; TRBD2 reflects the table's D call only, with no check against the DNA. TRBV21-1 is deemed a pseudogene. The CDR3 length is 17 residues. CDR3: CASSNWTSGIGGNEQYF. The CDR3, as DNA: TGTGCCAGCAGCAATTGGACTAGCGGGATAGGAGGTAACGAGCAGTACTTC.

The chain links TRBV27 to TRBJ1-5; 7 bases line up with TRBD1. Germline V lookup: CDR1 MNHEY, CDR2 SMNVEV (reference sequence). This CDR3 contains 14 residues. The junction had 4 bases not matched to a gene; V was cut back by 5 bases and J by 3 bases. CDR3 sequence (DNA): TGTGCCAGCAGTCCACAGGGGTTCAATCAGCCCCAGCATTTT. It specifies CASSPQGFNQPQHF.

The rearrangement joins TRBV5-6 to TRBJ2-3; the D is unclear. CDR3 length: 13 amino acids. Germline values: CDR1 SGHDT, CDR2 YYEEEE. Deletions cut 4 bases from V and 0 bases from J, with 6 bases between. CDR3 in amino acids: CASSTLSTDTQYF. The CDR3 DNA sequence: TGTGCCAGCAGCACCCTGAGCACAGATACGCAGTATTTT.

This chain links TRBV6-1 with TRBJ2-7, with D tentatively TRBD2 (5 bases). There are 13 residues in the CDR3. The V end lost 11 bases, the J end lost 2 bases, and 16 bases lay between the germline ends. The germline V gene has CDR1 MNHNS and CDR2 SASEGT. DNA of the CDR3: TGTGCCTCTTGCCGGGAACCCACCTACGAGCAGTACTTC. It specifies CASCREPTYEQYF.

The V gene is TRBV9, the J gene TRBJ2-5, with 9 bases matching TRBD2. Losses at the gene ends were 0 bases for V and 1 base for J; bases not matched to a gene: 4. Germline loops: CDR1 SGDLS, CDR2 YYNGEE. The CDR3 runs to 16 residues. CDR3 nucleotides: TGTGCCAGCAGCGTAGCGGGGACTAGCTCCCAAGAGACCCAGTACTTC. Protein sequence: CASSVAGTSSQETQYF.

The chain is built from TRBV6-5 and TRBJ1-1; D gene unclear. The CDR3 has 14 residues. Germline V gene sequence: CDR1 MNHEY, CDR2 SVGAGI. The V end lost 8 bases, the J end lost 1 base, and 14 bases lay between the germline ends. The CDR3 loop reads CASGLIDQNTEAFF. CDR3 coding DNA: TGTGCCAGCGGCCTAATAGACCAGAACACTGAAGCTTTCTTT.